Below are 8 T cell receptor beta chains sequenced from a single sample in a study of cytomegalovirus exposure and HLA in healthy donors. Measured with immunoSEQ multiplex PCR; TCRdb has only the in-frame clones, and not every one. This sample has 160,000 or so clones, with about 88% found just once. Sequencing used PBMCs. Every receptor here comes from a young man in good health and CMV-seronegative.

This clone was detected only once. V gene TRBV7-2 combines with J gene TRBJ2-2; TRBD2 matches at 8 bases. With V trimmed by 5 bases and J by 6 bases, 14 bases remained unmatched. The germline CDR1 and CDR2 sequences are SGHTA and FQGNSA. CDR3 length equals 17 residues. The CDR3 nucleotides read TGTGCCAGCAGCCGAACTAGCGGAGGATCCTCGTCCGGGGAGCTGTTTTTT. It specifies CASSRTSGGSSSGELFF.

This chain connects TRBV10-3 to TRBJ1-2, with a tentative D call TRBD1 (5 bases). CDR3 length: 14 residues. Trimming shortened V by 0 bases and J by 1 base, and 6 bases separated the two germline ends. The germline V gene encodes CDR1 ENHRY and CDR2 SYGVKD. This CDR3 reads CAISESQGNYGYTF. The CDR3 nucleotides read TGTGCCATCAGTGAGTCGCAGGGTAACTATGGCTACACCTTC.

The chain employs TRBV6-5 and TRBJ1-4; the D gene is possibly TRBD1 (5 bases). The CDR3 runs 14 residues. The V end was cut by 3 bases, the J end by 5 bases, with 10 bases between. Looked up from germline, CDR1 is MNHEY and CDR2 is SVGAGI. CDR3 DNA sequence: TGTGCCAGCAGTTATCAGGGAACCAATGAAAAACTGTTTTTT. It encodes CASSYQGTNEKLFF.

This clone was detected only once. The chain carries TRBV6-5 and TRBJ1-1, with D perhaps TRBD1 (5 bases). Looked up from germline, CDR1 is MNHEY and CDR2 is SVGAGI. The CDR3 has 14 amino acids. Trimming removed 7 bases at V and 4 bases at J, with 16 bases between. The CDR3 protein is CASTQGPGGTEAFF. CDR3 nucleotide sequence: TGTGCCAGCACCCAAGGACCGGGGGGCACTGAAGCTTTCTTT.

The V and J genes are TRBV10-1 and TRBJ2-7; D is possibly TRBD2 (7 bases). CDR3 length: 14 residues. The germline gives CDR1 WNHNN, CDR2 SYGVQD (reference sequence). V lost 5 bases and J lost 3, with 14 bases in between. CDR3 coding DNA: TGCGCCAGCAGTAATGGGGGGGCGAGCTACGAGCAGTACTTC. The encoded protein is CASSNGGASYEQYF.

The chain joins TRBV27 to TRBJ1-1; a possible D gene is TRBD1 (6 bases). V was clipped by 6 bases and J by 4 bases, with 15 bases between them. This CDR3 is built from 14 residues. Germline values: CDR1 MNHEY, CDR2 SMNVEV (reference sequence). The DNA of the CDR3 is TGTGCCAGCAGCTTCACCGGGACAATCACTGAAGCTTTCTTT. Its protein is CASSFTGTITEAFF.

Points on this clone: Other DNA sequences in the sample encode the same CDR3. This chain uses TRBV28 with TRBJ1-5; D call uncertain. From germline, CDR1 is MDHEN and CDR2 SYDVKM. Trimming left V 6 bases short and J 2 bases short, with 5 bases between. The CDR3 contains 12 residues. CDR3 in DNA: TGTGCCAGCAGCGGTGGCAATCAGCCCCAGCATTTT. It is translated as CASSGGNQPQHF.

The DNA for the CDR3 is TGTGCCAGCAGTTTCCCGGACAGCACGACCTCCTATAATTCACCCCTCCACTTT. Its protein product is CASSFPDSTTSYNSPLHF. This chain uses TRBV28 with TRBJ1-6; D may be TRBD1 (6 bases). This CDR3 is 18 amino acids long. Germline V gene data show CDR1 as MDHEN and CDR2 as SYDVKM. The V gene lost 3 bases and the J gene lost 0 bases, with 15 bases spanning the gap. Drawing the rest from reference TRBV28 and TRBJ1-6, the complete variable domain is DVKVTQSSRYLVKRTGEKVFLECVQDMDHENMFWYRQDPGLGLRLIYFSYDVKMKEKGDIPEGYSVSREKKERFSLILESASTNQTSMYLCASSFPDSTTSYNSPLHFGNGTRLTVT.